The clone carrying this T cell receptor (beta chain) was detected only once. Its target is not known. Gene labels here are mouse ones. The read ends 1 residue before the CDR3 terminus; that terminus is restored from the germline J gene. This CDR3 comprises 14 residues. Germline V gives CDR1 NSHNY, CDR2 SYGAGN. J was trimmed by 0 bases and V by 1 base; bases with no gene match: 0. The sample's time point: mouse harvest day 7 after allogeneic transplant. Each mouse received 10^7 T-cell-depleted marrow cells plus 10^6 splenic CD5+ T cells by tail vein. Mice had MHC-mismatched B6 into BALB/c GVHD, sampled day 7 or 14. These data belong to a study of tissue T cells after allogeneic stem cell transplantation. General observations from the study: Shared clones across patients were few; motif clustering revealed tissue-specific shared signatures. Alloreactivity or antigen specificity of tissue TCRs was not determined; some clones might be host cells.

This table comes from immunoSEQ multiplex PCR, and its TCRdb copy is limited to in-frame clones, with some not included. There are thousands of clones in the sample; about 47% occur only once, and about 8% lies in the top ten. The sample was lymph node tissue. This chain connects TRBV13-1 to TRBJ1-2, with 7 nucleotides matching TRBD1. The clonotype comes from a female BALB/c mouse given C57BL/6 T cells with graft-versus-host disease after an allogeneic hematopoietic cell transplant. The CDR3 reads CASSDQGANSDYTF. CDR3 DNA, as far as it was read: TGTGCCAGCAGTGATCAGGGGGCAAACTCCGACTACACC.